This is a list of T cell receptor beta chains from one sample in a study of blood T cell repertoires in COVID-19. Generated by immunoSEQ multiplex PCR, the TCRdb table keeps only in-frame clones and is missing some. This table has roughly 200,000 clones, about 86% appearing once. The sequencing sample was made of peripheral blood. Source of these receptors: a man in his fifties or sixties who had recovered from COVID-19. Both conserved end residues are part of each CDR3. D genes are given only for firm matches. A clone size is listed for some rows: how often the clone was seen (once, few, many), or a class if it is expanded.

D,size,V,J,DNA,CDR3
TRBD1,NA,TRBV5-1,TRBJ2-2,TGCGCCAGCAGCTTGGAACAGGGGGGCACCGGGGAGCTGTTTTTT,CASSLEQGGTGELFF
TRBD1,once,TRBV20-1,TRBJ1-3,TGCAGTGCTAGTGAGGGGACAGTATATAGCTCTGGAAACACCATATATTTT,CSASEGTVYSSGNTIYF
NA,NA,TRBV24-1,TRBJ2-1,TGTGCCACCGGGTCTACGACTTCCTACAATGAGCAGTTCTTC,CATGSTTSYNEQFF
NA,NA,TRBV4-2,TRBJ1-6,TGTGCCAGCAGCCAGGAGGGAGGTAATTCACCCCTCCACTTT,CASSQEGGNSPLHF
TRBD1,NA,TRBV6-1,TRBJ2-7,TGTGCCAGCAGGGAAGGGACAGCCGGTGGCGAGCAGTACTTC,CASREGTAGGEQYF
NA,NA,TRBV28,TRBJ2-2,TGTGCCAGCAGAACCCCTTCCCCCACCCAGGGTAAATTTTCCGGGGAGCTGTTTTTT,CASRTPSPTQGKFSGELFF
NA,NA,TRBV19,TRBJ1-5,TGTGCCAGTAGTATAGATGGCGGGGGGAGAGGATATCAGCCCCAGCATTTT,CASSIDGGGRGYQPQHF
NA,NA,TRBV7-9,TRBJ1-1,TGTGCCACCCTTAACGGCCCCGTGGGCGCTGAAGCTTTCTTT,CATLNGPVGAEAFF
NA,NA,TRBV30,TRBJ1-1,TGTGCCTGGAGAGGCGCAGGGAGGGGCACTGAAGCTTTCTTT,CAWRGAGRGTEAFF
TRBD2,NA,TRBV6-2/TRBV6-3,TRBJ2-1,TGTGCCAGCAGTTACGGGACTAGCGGTTTTAATGAGCAGTTCTTC,CASSYGTSGFNEQFF
NA,few,TRBV29-1,TRBJ2-5,TGCAGCGTACTTGGAGGTAGCCTGAAGACCCAGTACTTC,CSVLGGSLKTQYF
NA,NA,TRBV7-6,TRBJ2-7,TGTGCCAGCAGCTTAGGACATAAAAACTACGAGCAGTACTTC,CASSLGHKNYEQYF
NA,NA,TRBV5-1,TRBJ2-7,TGCGCCAGCAGTCCAGTTCAAAGCTCCTACGAGCAGTACTTC,CASSPVQSSYEQYF
TRBD2,NA,TRBV30,TRBJ2-3,TGTGCCTGGAGCGCAGGAGGACTAGCGGGAGTCCTAGATACGCAGTATTTT,CAWSAGGLAGVLDTQYF
TRBD2,NA,TRBV6-5,TRBJ2-7,TGTGCCAGCAGTTCCGGGACTAGCATTTCCGAGCAGTACTTC,CASSSGTSISEQYF
NA,NA,TRBV27,TRBJ1-4,TGTGCCAGCGGGGGGGGAGCTAATGAAAAACTGTTTTTT,CASGGGANEKLFF
TRBD2,NA,TRBV9,TRBJ2-7,TGTGCCAGCAGCGTTAGCGGGCACAGCTCCTACGAGCAGTACTTC,CASSVSGHSSYEQYF
NA,NA,TRBV6-5,TRBJ2-2,TGTGCCAGCAGGGTGTCGGACACCGGGGAGCTGTTTTTT,CASRVSDTGELFF
NA,NA,TRBV11-2,TRBJ2-3,TGTGCCAGCAGCCACGGACAGTTTTCTAGCACAGATACGCAGTATTTT,CASSHGQFSSTDTQYF
NA,once,TRBV5-4,TRBJ2-1,TGTGCCAGCAGCTTGGAGCCGGGAACTGTAAATGAGCAGTTCTTC,CASSLEPGTVNEQFF